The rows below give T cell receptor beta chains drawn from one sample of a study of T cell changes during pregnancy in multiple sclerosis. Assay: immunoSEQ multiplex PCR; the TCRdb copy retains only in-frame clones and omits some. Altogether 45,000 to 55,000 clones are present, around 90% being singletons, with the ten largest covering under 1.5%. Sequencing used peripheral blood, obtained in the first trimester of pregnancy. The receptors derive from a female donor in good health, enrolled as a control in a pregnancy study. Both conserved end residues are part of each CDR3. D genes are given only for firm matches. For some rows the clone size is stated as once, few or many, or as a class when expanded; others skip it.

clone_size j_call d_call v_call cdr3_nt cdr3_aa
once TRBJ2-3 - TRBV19 TGTGCCAGTAGTATTACCGGGTCTAGCACAGATACGCAGTATTTT CASSITGSSTDTQYF
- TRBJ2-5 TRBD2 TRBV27 TGTGCCAGCAGTTTTAGCGGGGCTCAAGAGACCCAGTACTTC CASSFSGAQETQYF
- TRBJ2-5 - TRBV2 TGTGCCAGCAGTGAGGAGGTCGGGCTCCAAGAGACCCAGTACTTC CASSEEVGLQETQYF
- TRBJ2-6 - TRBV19 TGTGCCAGTACCCCCGCAGGAAACTCTGGGGCCAACGTCCTGACTTTC CASTPAGNSGANVLTF
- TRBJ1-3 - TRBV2 TGTGCCAGCGGAGCCCGGCTACGGCGAAACACCATATATTTT CASGARLRRNTIYF
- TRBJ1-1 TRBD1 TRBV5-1 TGCGCCAGCAGCTTCGTCCAGGGACAGGGGATCCGCACTGAAGCTTTCTTT CASSFVQGQGIRTEAFF
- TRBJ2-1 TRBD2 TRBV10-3 TGTGCCATCAGGACCCCCTTAGCGGGGGTAGGGGTGGATGAGCAGTTCTTC CAIRTPLAGVGVDEQFF
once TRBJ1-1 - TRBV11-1 TGTGCCAGCAGCCCCCTAAGACAGCTAGACACTGAAGCTTTCTTT CASSPLRQLDTEAFF
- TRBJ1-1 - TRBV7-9 TGTGCCAGCAGCTTAGCGGCGGGGGACACTGAAGCTTTCTTT CASSLAAGDTEAFF
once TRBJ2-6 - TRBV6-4 TGTGCCAGCAGTGATTGGTCGACAGGTGCCTCTGGGGCCAACGTCCTGACTTTC CASSDWSTGASGANVLTF
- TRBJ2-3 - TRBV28 TGTGCCAGCATCCCCGGGAGCGTTGGCACAGATACGCAGTATTTT CASIPGSVGTDTQYF
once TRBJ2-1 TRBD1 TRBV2 TGTGCCACCGGACAGGGGAGATCCTACAATGAGCAGTTCTTC CATGQGRSYNEQFF
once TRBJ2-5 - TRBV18 TGTGCCAGCTCACCCCCGGGACTGCAACAGACCCAGTACTTC CASSPPGLQQTQYF
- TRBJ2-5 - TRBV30 TGTGCCTGGAGTGTGAGGGAGACCCAGTACTTC CAWSVRETQYF
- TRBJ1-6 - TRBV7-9 TGTGCCAGCAGCCCAACGGGGGGAATTGGCTCACCCCTCCACTTT CASSPTGGIGSPLHF
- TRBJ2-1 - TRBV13 TGTGCCAGCAGCCAGACTCCCTCTGAATACAATGAGCAGTTCTTC CASSQTPSEYNEQFF
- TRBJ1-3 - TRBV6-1 TGTGCCAGCGGGGGGGGCCATAGTGGAAACACCATATATTTT CASGGGHSGNTIYF
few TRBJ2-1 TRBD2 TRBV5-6 TGTGCCAGCAGCTCCGGGACTAGCGGGAGCTCCTACAATGAGCAGTTCTTC CASSSGTSGSSYNEQFF
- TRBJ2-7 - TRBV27 TGTGCCAGCAGTTTCGCCTCGACAGGTTCCTACGAGCAGTACTTC CASSFASTGSYEQYF
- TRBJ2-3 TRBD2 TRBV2 TGTGCCAGCAGGCGGCTAGCGGGTTCGGTTCCCACAGATACGCAGTATTTT CASRRLAGSVPTDTQYF
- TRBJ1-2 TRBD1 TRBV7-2 TGTGCCAGCAGCGCCGGGACAGGCTTTTATGGCTACACCTTC CASSAGTGFYGYTF
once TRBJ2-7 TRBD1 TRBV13 TGTGCCAGCAGCGCCTTCGGGACAGGGGGGACCTACGAGCAGTACTTC CASSAFGTGGTYEQYF
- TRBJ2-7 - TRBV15 TGTGCCACCAGCACCCGACTGAACCCCTACGAGCAGTACTTC CATSTRLNPYEQYF
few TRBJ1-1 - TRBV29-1 TGCAGCTTTGCCGGGGACAACCTAACCCCGAACCCTGAAGCTTTCTTT CSFAGDNLTPNPEAFF
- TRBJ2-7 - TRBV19 TGTGCCGGGGGGACCGTCGGCGAGCAGTACTTC CAGGTVGEQYF
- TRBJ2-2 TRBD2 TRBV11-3 TGTGCCAGCAGCTTGAAGACGGGAGGGGAGAACACCGGGGAGCTGTTTTTT CASSLKTGGENTGELFF
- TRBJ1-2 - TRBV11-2 TGTGCCAGCAGCTTACAGACGGAGGTCTATGGCTACACCTTC CASSLQTEVYGYTF
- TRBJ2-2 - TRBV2 TGTGCCAGCACTGAGGGAGGTCTGAACACCGGGGAGCTGTTTTTT CASTEGGLNTGELFF
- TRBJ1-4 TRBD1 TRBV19 TGTGCCAGTAACCCCAGGGGGGCAACTAATGAAAAACTGTTTTTT CASNPRGATNEKLFF
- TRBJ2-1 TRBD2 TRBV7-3 TGTGCCAGCAGCTTCGCCCCTAGCGGGAGTTACAATGAGCAGTTCTTC CASSFAPSGSYNEQFF
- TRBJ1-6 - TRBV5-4 TGTGCCAGCAGCTTGGCAGACCACAGGACACCCCTCCACTTT CASSLADHRTPLHF
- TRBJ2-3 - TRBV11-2 TGTGCCAGCAGCTTGGCGGGGTACACAGATACGCAGTATTTT CASSLAGYTDTQYF
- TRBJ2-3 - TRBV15 TGTGCCACCAGCAGAGGGGGGGGCGCCTATCTCACAGATACGCAGTATTTT CATSRGGGAYLTDTQYF
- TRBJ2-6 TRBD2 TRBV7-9 TGTGCCAGCAGCTCCTCGACTAGCGGGAGTCCTGGGGCCAACGTCCTGACTTTC CASSSSTSGSPGANVLTF
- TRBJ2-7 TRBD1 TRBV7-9 TGTGCCAGCGGCACAGGGGCCAGCGGCCTGACGGGCGAGCAGTACTTC CASGTGASGLTGEQYF
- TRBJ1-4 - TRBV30 TGTGCCTGGAGTGTAAGCAGGAGGAGGCTTAATGAAAAACTGTTTTTT CAWSVSRRRLNEKLFF
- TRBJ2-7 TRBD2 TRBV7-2 TGTGCCAGCAGCTTAGGACAGCGGGAGCGCTTCCCTTACGAGCAGTACTTC CASSLGQRERFPYEQYF
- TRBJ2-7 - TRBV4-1 TGCGCCAGCAGCCATACCATCGACAGCTACGAGCAGTACTTC CASSHTIDSYEQYF
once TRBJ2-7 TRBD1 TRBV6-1 TGTGCCAGCAGTGGCGAACAGGGGTTAGCTCCCCCTAAACTGGGCGAGCAGTACTTC CASSGEQGLAPPKLGEQYF
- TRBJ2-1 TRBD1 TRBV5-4 TGTGCCAGCAGCTTGCCTCCCCGAGGGGGCATCTCCTACAATGAGCAGTTCTTC CASSLPPRGGISYNEQFF
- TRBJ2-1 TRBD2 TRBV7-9 TGTGCCAGCAGCTTAGCCCCCTGGACTAGCGGGGGAAATGAGCAGTTCTTC CASSLAPWTSGGNEQFF
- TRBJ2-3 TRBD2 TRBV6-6 TGTGCCAGCAGACTAGCGGGAGTTCTTAGCACAGATACGCAGTATTTT CASRLAGVLSTDTQYF
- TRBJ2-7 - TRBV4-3 TGCGCCAGCAGCCAAGATCAAGCGACGGAGTACGAGCAGTACTTC CASSQDQATEYEQYF
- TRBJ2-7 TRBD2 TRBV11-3 TGTGCCAGCAGCCCCGGGACTAGCGGGAGTTATCCCTACGAGCAGTACTTC CASSPGTSGSYPYEQYF
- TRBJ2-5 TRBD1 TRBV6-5 TGTGCCAGCAGTTACGGACCGGGACAGTTGGGGGAGACCCAGTACTTC CASSYGPGQLGETQYF
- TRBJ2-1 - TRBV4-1 TGCGCCAGCAGCGCGATGACGGGGAAGAATTACAATGAGCAGTTCTTC CASSAMTGKNYNEQFF
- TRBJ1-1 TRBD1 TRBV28 TGTGCCAGCAGTCCTACAGGGGAAGGTAGCACTGAAGCTTTCTTT CASSPTGEGSTEAFF
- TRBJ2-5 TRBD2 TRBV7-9 TGTGCCAGCAGCCCCCAGGCCACTAGCGGGGGCCAAGAGACCCAGTACTTC CASSPQATSGGQETQYF
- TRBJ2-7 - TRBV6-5 TGTGCCAGCAGTTACCGAACAGGGTACGAGCAGTACTTC CASSYRTGYEQYF
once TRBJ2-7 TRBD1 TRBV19 TGTGCCAGTAGTATCAGACAGGGGAACGAGCAGTACTTC CASSIRQGNEQYF
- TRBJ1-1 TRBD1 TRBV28 TGTGCCAGCAGTTCCGCACGGACAGGGCCTGAAGCTTTCTTT CASSSARTGPEAFF
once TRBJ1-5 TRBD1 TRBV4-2 TGTGCCAGCAGCCAAAGGACAGGGGGCAATCAGCCCCAGCATTTT CASSQRTGGNQPQHF
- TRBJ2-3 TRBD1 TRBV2 TGTGCCAGCACTCCAAGCCGGGACAGAAAGCAGTATTTT CASTPSRDRKQYF